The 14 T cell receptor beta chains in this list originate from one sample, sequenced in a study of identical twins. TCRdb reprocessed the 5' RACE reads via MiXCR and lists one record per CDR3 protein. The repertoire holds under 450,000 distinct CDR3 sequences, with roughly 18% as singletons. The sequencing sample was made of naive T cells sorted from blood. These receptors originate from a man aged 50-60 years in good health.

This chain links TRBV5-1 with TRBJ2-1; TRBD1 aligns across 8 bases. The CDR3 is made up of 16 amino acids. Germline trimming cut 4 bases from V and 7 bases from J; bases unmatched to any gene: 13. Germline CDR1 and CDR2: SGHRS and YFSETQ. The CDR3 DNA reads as TGCGCCAGCAGCGCTCAGGGGGCTGTTTTCGGGAATGAGCAGTTCTTC. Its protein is CASSAQGAVFGNEQFF.

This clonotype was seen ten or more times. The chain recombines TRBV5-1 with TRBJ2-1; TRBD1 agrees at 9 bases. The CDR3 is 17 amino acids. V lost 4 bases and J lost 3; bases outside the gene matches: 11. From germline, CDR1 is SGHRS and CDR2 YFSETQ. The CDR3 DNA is TGCGCCAGCAGCGGCGGGACAGGGCCCTTATACTACAATGAGCAGTTCTTC. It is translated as CASSGGTGPLYYNEQFF.

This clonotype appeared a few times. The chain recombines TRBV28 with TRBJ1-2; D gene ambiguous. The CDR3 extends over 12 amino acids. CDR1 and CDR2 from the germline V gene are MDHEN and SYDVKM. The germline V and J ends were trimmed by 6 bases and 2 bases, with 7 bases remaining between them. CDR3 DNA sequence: TGTGCCAGCAGGTCCGAAAACTATGGCTACACCTTC. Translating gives CASRSENYGYTF.

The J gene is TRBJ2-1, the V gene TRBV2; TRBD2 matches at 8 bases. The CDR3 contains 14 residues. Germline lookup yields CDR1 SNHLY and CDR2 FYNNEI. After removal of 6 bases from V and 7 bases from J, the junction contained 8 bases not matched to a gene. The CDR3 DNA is TGTGCCAGCAGCATCGGGAGGGCGGGAAATGAGCAGTTCTTC. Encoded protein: CASSIGRAGNEQFF. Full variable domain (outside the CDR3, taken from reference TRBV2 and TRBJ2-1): EPEVTQTPSHQVTQMGQEVILRCVPISNHLYFYWYRQILGQKVEFLVSFYNNEISEKSEIFDDQFSVERPDGSNFTLKIRSTKLEDSAMYFCASSIGRAGNEQFFGPGTRLTVL.

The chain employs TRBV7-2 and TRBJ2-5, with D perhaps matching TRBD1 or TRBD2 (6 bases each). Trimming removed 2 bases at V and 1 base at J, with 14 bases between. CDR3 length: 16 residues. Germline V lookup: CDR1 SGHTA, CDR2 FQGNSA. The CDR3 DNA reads TGTGCCAGCAGCTTAAGAAGGGGGGCAGGCCAAGAGACCCAGTACTTC. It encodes CASSLRRGAGQETQYF. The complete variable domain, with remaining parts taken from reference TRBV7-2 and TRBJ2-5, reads GAGVSQSPSNKVTEKGKDVELRCDPISGHTALYWYRQSLGQGLEFLIYFQGNSAPDKSGLPSDRFSAERTGGSVSTLTIQRTQQEDSAVYLCASSLRRGAGQETQYFGPGTRLLVL.

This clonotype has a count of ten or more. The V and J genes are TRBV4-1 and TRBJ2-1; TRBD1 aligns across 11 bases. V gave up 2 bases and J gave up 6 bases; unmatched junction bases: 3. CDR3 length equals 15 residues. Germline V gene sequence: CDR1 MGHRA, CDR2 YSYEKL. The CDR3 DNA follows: TGCGCCAGCAGCCAATCTGGACAGGGGGCCAATGAGCAGTTCTTC. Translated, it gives CASSQSGQGANEQFF.

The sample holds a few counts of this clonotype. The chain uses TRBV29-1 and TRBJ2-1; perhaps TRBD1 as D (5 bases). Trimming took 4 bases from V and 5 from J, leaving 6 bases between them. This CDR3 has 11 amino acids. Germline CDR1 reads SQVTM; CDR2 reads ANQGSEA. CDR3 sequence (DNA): TGCAGCGTTGTAGGGGACAATGAGCAGTTCTTC. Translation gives CSVVGDNEQFF.

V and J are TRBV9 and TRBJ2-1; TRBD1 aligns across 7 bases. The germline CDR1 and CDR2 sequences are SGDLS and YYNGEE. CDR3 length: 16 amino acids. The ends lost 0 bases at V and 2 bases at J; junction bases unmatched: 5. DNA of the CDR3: TGTGCCAGCAGCGTAGATGAGGGGGCTACCTACAATGAGCAGTTCTTC. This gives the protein CASSVDEGATYNEQFF.

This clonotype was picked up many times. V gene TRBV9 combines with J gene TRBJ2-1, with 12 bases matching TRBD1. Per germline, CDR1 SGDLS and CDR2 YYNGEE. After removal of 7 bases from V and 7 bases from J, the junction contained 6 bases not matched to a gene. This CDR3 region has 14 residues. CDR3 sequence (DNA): TGTGCCAGCTCCGGGACAGGGGGCTGGAATGAGCAGTTCTTC. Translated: CASSGTGGWNEQFF.

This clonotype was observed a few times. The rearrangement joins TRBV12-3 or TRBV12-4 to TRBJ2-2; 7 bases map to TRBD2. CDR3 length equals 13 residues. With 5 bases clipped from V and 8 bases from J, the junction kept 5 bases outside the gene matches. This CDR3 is CASSLTSSGELFF. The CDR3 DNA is TGTGCCAGCAGTCTGACTAGCTCGGGGGAGCTGTTTTTT.

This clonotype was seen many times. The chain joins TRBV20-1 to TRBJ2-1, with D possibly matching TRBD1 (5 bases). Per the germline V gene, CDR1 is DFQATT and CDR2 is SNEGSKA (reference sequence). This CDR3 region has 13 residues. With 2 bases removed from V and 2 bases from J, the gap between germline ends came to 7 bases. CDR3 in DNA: TGCAGTGCTAGAATCAGGGCCTACAATGAGCAGTTCTTC. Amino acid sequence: CSARIRAYNEQFF.

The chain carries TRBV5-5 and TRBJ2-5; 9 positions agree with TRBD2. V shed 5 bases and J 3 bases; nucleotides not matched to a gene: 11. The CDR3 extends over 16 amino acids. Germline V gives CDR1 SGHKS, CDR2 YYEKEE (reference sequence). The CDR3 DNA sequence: TGTGCCAGCAGACGCCCAGGGACTAGCTCCGAAGAGACCCAGTACTTC. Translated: CASRRPGTSSEETQYF.

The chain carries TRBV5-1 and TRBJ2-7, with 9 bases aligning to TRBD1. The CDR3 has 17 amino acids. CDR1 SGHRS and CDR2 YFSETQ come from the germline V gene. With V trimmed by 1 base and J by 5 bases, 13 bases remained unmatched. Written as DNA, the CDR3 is TGCGCCAGCAGCTTGCTGCCCCCGGGACAGGGTCTCCACGAGCAGTACTTC. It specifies CASSLLPPGQGLHEQYF.

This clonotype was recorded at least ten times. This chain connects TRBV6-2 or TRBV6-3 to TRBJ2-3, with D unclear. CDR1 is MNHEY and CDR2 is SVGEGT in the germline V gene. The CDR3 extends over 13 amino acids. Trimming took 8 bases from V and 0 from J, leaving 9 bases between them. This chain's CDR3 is CASERDSTDTQYF. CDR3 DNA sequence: TGTGCCAGCGAACGAGACAGCACAGATACGCAGTATTTT.